The 14 T cell receptor beta chains below all came from one sample that was sequenced in a study of graft-versus-host responses after intestinal transplantation. Sequencing was performed with immunoSEQ multiplex PCR; in TCRdb, only in-frame clones are kept and a portion is missing. The profile covers 40,000 or so clones, with 75% to 90% appearing a single time and about 3.7% taken by the ten largest. Sequenced here: PBMCs, sampled more than 950 days after transplant. The receptors here all came from a human patient who received an intestinal transplant, so some T cells may come from the graft donor.

In its sample, this clone is medium-sized (0.01 to 0.1%). The sample carries other DNA sequences with the same CDR3. This chain uses TRBV28 with TRBJ1-1; possibly TRBD1 for D (5 bases). Germline V CDR1 and CDR2: MDHEN, SYDVKM. Trimming removed 6 bases at V and 7 bases at J, with 9 bases between. The CDR3 has 11 amino acids. This chain's CDR3 is CASSRAVEAFF. In DNA form, the CDR3 reads TGTGCCAGCAGCAGGGCTGTTGAAGCTTTCTTT. Filled out from reference TRBV28 and TRBJ1-1, the complete variable domain reads DVKVTQSSRYLVKRTGEKVFLECVQDMDHENMFWYRQDPGLGLRLIYFSYDVKMKEKGDIPEGYSVSREKKERFSLILESASTNQTSMYLCASSRAVEAFFGQGTRLTVV.

The chain combines TRBV9 with TRBJ1-6, with 7 bases fitting TRBD1. CDR3 length: 14 residues. Germline V gene lookup returns CDR1 SGDLS and CDR2 YYNGEE. Losses at the gene ends were 4 bases for V and 6 bases for J; bases not matched to a gene: 4. The CDR3: CASSYRGSNSPLHF. The CDR3 DNA follows: TGTGCCAGCAGCTACAGGGGAAGTAATTCACCCCTCCACTTT.

The chain uses TRBV5-1 and TRBJ1-4; D uncertain. V shed 4 bases and J shed 0 bases, with 13 bases lying between them. Per the germline V gene, CDR1 is SGHRS and CDR2 is YFSETQ. The CDR3 runs to 16 residues. The CDR3 sequence is CASSRGEGATNEKLFF. The CDR3 coding sequence is TGCGCCAGCAGCCGTGGAGAGGGTGCAACTAATGAAAAACTGTTTTTT.

The chain employs TRBV5-1 and TRBJ2-2; 8 bases agree with TRBD1. V lost 2 bases to trimming and J lost 4 bases; unmatched junction nucleotides: 4. The CDR3 consists of 15 residues. Germline loops: CDR1 SGHRS, CDR2 YFSETQ. CDR3 amino acids: CASSLRTGTTGELFF. CDR3 DNA sequence: TGCGCCAGCAGCTTACGGACAGGGACCACCGGGGAGCTGTTTTTT.

The chain links TRBV6-6 to TRBJ2-5; 16 bases are a match to TRBD2. Germline loops: CDR1 MNHNY, CDR2 SVGAGI (reference sequence). The CDR3 consists of 16 residues. Trimming took 5 bases from V and 4 from J; bases not matched to a gene: 4. CDR3 in amino acids: CASSRGLAGGRETQYF. The CDR3 DNA is TGTGCCAGCAGTAGGGGACTAGCGGGGGGGAGAGAGACCCAGTACTTC.

The V and J genes are TRBV6-4 and TRBJ1-4; D gene uncertain. The CDR3 is 13 residues long. Germline-derived CDR1 and CDR2 are MRHNA and SNTAGT. Trimming removed 3 bases at V and 8 bases at J, with 10 bases between. CDR3 protein: CASSEGAVEKLFF. The CDR3 region has the DNA TGTGCCAGCAGTGAAGGTGCCGTGGAAAAACTGTTTTTT.

The chain combines TRBV6-4 with TRBJ2-7; TRBD1 agrees at 7 bases. The junction had 4 bases not matched to a gene; V was cut back by 2 bases and J by 3 bases. The CDR3 contains 14 residues. Germline CDR1 is MRHNA and CDR2 is SNTAGT. The CDR3 sequence: CASSDPGTVYEQYF. The CDR3 nucleotides read TGTGCCAGCAGTGACCCCGGGACAGTCTACGAGCAGTACTTC.

The chain joins TRBV6-1 to TRBJ2-7; 9 bases match TRBD1. After removal of 6 bases from V and 5 bases from J, the junction contained 5 bases not matched to a gene. The V gene's germline CDR1 is MNHNS and CDR2 SASEGT. This CDR3 spans 13 amino acids. CDR3 residues: CASRETGGNEQYF. Written as DNA, the CDR3 is TGTGCCAGCAGAGAAACAGGGGGCAACGAGCAGTACTTC.

The chain combines TRBV5-4 with TRBJ1-3; D unclear. The V end lost 4 bases, the J end lost 0 bases, and 11 bases lay between the germline ends. The CDR3 totals 15 residues. CDR1 and CDR2 (germline): SGHNT, YYREEE (reference sequence). CDR3 coding DNA: TGTGCCAGCAGCCTCGGCTCCGGCTCTGGAAACACCATATATTTT. This sequence encodes CASSLGSGSGNTIYF.

The chain is built from TRBV6-1 and TRBJ2-5, with D hard to call. From germline, CDR1 is MNHNS and CDR2 SASEGT. This CDR3 has 11 amino acids. Between the trimmed V and J ends, which lost 1 base and 7 bases, there was a span of 4 bases. The CDR3, as DNA: TGTGCCAGCAGTGAAGTTGGGACCCAGTACTTC. Protein sequence: CASSEVGTQYF.

This clone came up once. The chain employs TRBV5-1 and TRBJ2-7; D is undetermined. The V end lost 5 bases, the J end lost 1 base, and 10 bases lay between the germline ends. The V gene's germline CDR1 is SGHRS and CDR2 YFSETQ. The CDR3 runs 13 residues. Written as DNA, the CDR3 is TGCGCCAGCAGTGGCCAGGCTTCCTACGAGCAGTACTTC. This translates into CASSGQASYEQYF. Supplemented by reference TRBV5-1 and TRBJ2-7, the full variable domain reads KAGVTQTPRYLIKTRGQQVTLSCSPISGHRSVSWYQQTPGQGLQFLFEYFSETQRNKGNFPGRFSGRQFSNSRSEMNVSTLELGDSALYLCASSGQASYEQYFGPGTRLTVT.

J is TRBJ2-2 and V is TRBV5-4; 12 bases line up with TRBD2. After removal of 3 bases from V and 6 bases from J, the junction contained 3 bases not matched to a gene. This CDR3 is 15 amino acids long. Germline values: CDR1 SGHNT, CDR2 YYREEE (reference sequence). The CDR3 spells CASSSGLAGSGELFF. The CDR3 nucleotides are TGTGCCAGCAGCTCGGGACTAGCGGGTTCCGGGGAGCTGTTTTTT.

The chain employs TRBV19 and TRBJ2-7, with D unresolved. The CDR3 is 13 amino acids. V was shortened by 3 bases and J by 4 bases, with 10 bases between the two germline ends. In germline, CDR1 is LNHDA, CDR2 SQIVND (reference sequence). The DNA for the CDR3 is TGTGCCAGTAGTATTCTAGAGCAGTACGAGCAGTACTTC. Translation: CASSILEQYEQYF. Full variable domain (outside the CDR3, taken from reference TRBV19 and TRBJ2-7): DGGITQSPKYLFRKEGQNVTLSCEQNLNHDAMYWYRQDPGQGLRLIYYSQIVNDFQKGDIAEGYSVSREKKESFPLTVTSAQKNPTAFYLCASSILEQYEQYFGPGTRLTVT.

The chain is built from TRBV10-3 and TRBJ2-1; maybe TRBD2 (6 bases). This CDR3 spans 13 amino acids. Germline V CDR1 and CDR2: ENHRY, SYGVKD. The V end was cut by 2 bases, the J end by 12 bases, with 14 bases between. CDR3 in amino acids: CAISEPRLEGQFF. The CDR3 DNA is TGTGCCATCAGTGAGCCCCGACTAGAGGGGCAGTTCTTC.